A single sample is the source of the 17 T cell receptor beta chains below, sequenced in a study of identical twins. Each CDR3 protein gets one entry after TCRdb re-called the 5' RACE reads with MiXCR. The data show fewer than 800,000 distinct CDR3 sequences, about 7.6% seen once. Another study also made use of these data, one on yellow fever vaccine responses in identical twins.

Sequenced sample: PBMCs. Receptors originate from a woman aged 18 to 35 in good health.

This clonotype has a count of ten or more. V and J are TRBV12-3 or TRBV12-4 and TRBJ2-2; 7 bases fit TRBD2. With 5 bases clipped from V and 4 bases from J, the junction kept 4 bases outside the gene matches. The CDR3 consists of 14 residues. CDR3 amino acids: CASSISGRTGELFF. CDR3 nucleotide sequence: TGTGCCAGCAGTATTAGCGGGCGCACCGGGGAGCTGTTTTTT.

Many counts were recorded for this clonotype. This chain connects TRBV10-3 to TRBJ1-1; the D gene is possibly TRBD1 (6 bases). CDR3 length equals 11 residues. The V gene's germline CDR1 is ENHRY and CDR2 SYGVKD. Trimming removed 3 bases from V and 8 bases from J, with 7 bases in between. The DNA of the CDR3 is TGTGCCATCAGTGACGGGACAGAAGCTTTCTTT. It translates to CAISDGTEAFF.

This clonotype was seen ten or more times. The chain has TRBV10-2 and TRBJ1-4; D not resolved. The germline V and J ends were trimmed by 3 bases and 2 bases, with 10 bases remaining between them. Germline loops: CDR1 WSHSY, CDR2 SAAADI. This CDR3 region has 15 residues. Here the CDR3 reads CASSDGVRTNEKLFF. In nucleotides, the CDR3 is TGCGCCAGCAGTGATGGAGTCAGGACTAATGAAAAACTGTTTTTT.

This clonotype has only a few counts. The chain links TRBV28 to TRBJ1-2; D might be TRBD1 (6 bases). V was pared by 7 bases and J by 2 bases, with 14 bases between. CDR1 is MDHEN, CDR2 SYDVKM, per germline. CDR3 size: 14 residues. The CDR3 DNA sequence: TGTGCCAGCAAGCAACAGGGATCAAACTATGGCTACACCTTC. It yields the protein CASKQQGSNYGYTF.

This clonotype was observed a few times. The genes are TRBV5-6 and TRBJ2-5; no firm D call. The ends were cut back, 1 base at V and 9 bases at J, with 25 bases in the middle. Germline-derived CDR1 and CDR2 are SGHDT and YYEEEE. The length of the CDR3 is 17 residues. The CDR3 DNA reads as TGTGCCAGCAGCTTGTGGGTGGCGGCAAATCCAAGAGATGCCCAGTACTTC. Residues: CASSLWVAANPRDAQYF.

There are many counts of this clonotype. CDR3 sequence reads: CAISVLKGSQETQYF. CDR3 in DNA: TGTGCCATCAGTGTTCTAAAGGGGAGTCAAGAGACCCAGTACTTC. V is TRBV10-3 and J is TRBJ2-5; perhaps D is TRBD1 or TRBD2 (5 bases each). The CDR3 contains 15 residues. The germline gives CDR1 ENHRY, CDR2 SYGVKD. The V end was cut by 4 bases, the J end by 2 bases, with 14 bases between.

V and J are TRBV12-3 or TRBV12-4 and TRBJ2-7, with D maybe TRBD2 (7 bases). The CDR3 is 17 amino acids. V lost 4 bases to trimming and J lost 0 bases, with 19 bases between them. CDR3 nucleotides: TGTGCCAGCAGTTCTGCGTACGGGGGGCGAAACTCCTACGAGCAGTACTTC. Its protein is CASSSAYGGRNSYEQYF.

CDR3 DNA: TGCAGCGTTGCGGCTAGCGGGATCTCAGATACGCAGTATTTT. As protein: CSVAASGISDTQYF. V is TRBV29-1 and J is TRBJ2-3; 9 bases match TRBD2. Germline CDR1 and CDR2: SQVTM and ANQGSEA. The J segment lost 4 bases and the V segment lost 4 bases, leaving 6 bases of the junction unmatched. The length of the CDR3 is 14 residues.

The chain carries TRBV20-1 and TRBJ1-3; a weak D match, TRBD1 (5 bases). The CDR3 covers 15 residues. The V gene lost 1 base and the J gene lost 0 bases, with 10 bases spanning the gap. The germline gives CDR1 DFQATT, CDR2 SNEGSKA (reference sequence). The CDR3 coding sequence is TGCAGTGCTAGAGGGGAGGGGACCTCTGGAAACACCATATATTTT. Its translation is CSARGEGTSGNTIYF.

This clonotype was counted ten times or more. V gene TRBV7-9 combines with J gene TRBJ2-2; tentative D call: TRBD2 (5 bases). This CDR3 has 14 amino acids. Trimming took 5 bases from V and 6 from J, leaving 13 bases between them. Germline V lookup: CDR1 SEHNR, CDR2 FQNEAQ (reference sequence). DNA for the CDR3: TGTGCCAGCAGCCCGCAGCTCGGGGCCGGGGAGCTGTTTTTT. It translates to CASSPQLGAGELFF.

This sequence joins TRBV5-1 and TRBJ2-3; no definite D call. The germline V and J ends were trimmed by 4 bases and 2 bases, with 20 bases remaining between them. CDR3 length: 17 residues. Germline V CDR1 and CDR2: SGHRS, YFSETQ. CDR3 coding DNA: TGCGCCAGCAGCAATAGAATCTTCGGCGAGCTCACAGATACGCAGTATTTT. It codes for CASSNRIFGELTDTQYF.

This clonotype was recorded a few times. The V gene is TRBV20-1, the J gene TRBJ2-3, with TRBD1 identical over 8 bases. Germline V gene data show CDR1 as DFQATT and CDR2 as SNEGSKA (reference sequence). This CDR3 has 15 residues. After removal of 3 bases from V and 2 bases from J, the junction contained 7 bases not matched to a gene. CDR3 sequence (DNA): TGCAGTGCTAGTCTGAGACAGGGGAACACAGATACGCAGTATTTT. It encodes CSASLRQGNTDTQYF.

This clonotype appeared a few times. The chain combines TRBV4-1 with TRBJ2-5, with D uncertain. The germline V gene has CDR1 MGHRA and CDR2 YSYEKL. This CDR3 has 13 residues. Trimming stripped 1 base from V and 3 bases from J, with 6 bases between. The DNA for the CDR3 is TGCGCCAGCAGCCAAGGGACGGAAGAGACCCAGTACTTC. It translates to CASSQGTEETQYF.

This clonotype was observed a handful of times. The rearrangement joins TRBV3-1 to TRBJ2-5, with D possibly being TRBD2 (5 bases). The length of the CDR3 is 14 residues. Germline assignment: CDR1 LGHDT and CDR2 YNNKEL (reference sequence). V lost 4 bases and J 4 bases, leaving 13 bases between the germline ends. The CDR3 nucleotides read TGTGCCAGCAGCCTCCGAGGGAATCTAGAGACCCAGTACTTC. Its translation: CASSLRGNLETQYF.

This clonotype was detected many times. The J gene is TRBJ1-1, the V gene TRBV12-3 or TRBV12-4; 8 positions match TRBD1. This CDR3 contains 16 residues. V lost 5 bases, J lost 1 base, and 9 bases stayed unmatched. CDR3 coding DNA: TGTGCCAGCAGTGATACCGGGACAGGATGGAACACTGAAGCTTTCTTT. Amino acid sequence: CASSDTGTGWNTEAFF.

This clonotype was observed a handful of times. The CDR3 DNA follows: TGCAGTGCTAGAAGTATTACGAACACCGGGGAGCTGTTTTTT. This gives the protein CSARSITNTGELFF. The genes are TRBV20-1 and TRBJ2-2, with unresolved D. The CDR3 consists of 14 residues. Per germline, CDR1 DFQATT and CDR2 SNEGSKA (reference sequence). The germline V and J ends were trimmed by 2 bases and 0 bases, with 7 bases remaining between them.

This clonotype has only a few counts. This chain links TRBV29-1 with TRBJ2-3; tentatively, D is TRBD1 (6 bases). Germline V gene sequence: CDR1 SQVTM, CDR2 ANQGSEA. This CDR3 is 15 amino acids long. V dropped 4 bases and J dropped 3 bases, with 17 bases sitting between them. The CDR3 protein is CSVGGPGARTDTQYF. The CDR3 DNA follows: TGCAGCGTTGGGGGTCCAGGGGCTCGGACAGATACGCAGTATTTT.